Here is one TCR beta chain with its context. The antigen is not known. This sample stems from a study of cytomegalovirus exposure and HLA in healthy donors. Germline CDR1 and CDR2: WSHSY and SAAADI. This CDR3 comprises 12 residues. V was trimmed by 10 bases and J by 0 bases, leaving 10 bases between them. Study results and caveats: TRBV6-2, TRBV6-3 and other indistinguishable V segments were excluded.

13 Jbeta primers and 60 Vbeta primers were used for the PCR. Measured with immunoSEQ multiplex PCR; TCRdb has only the in-frame clones, and not every one. The sample includes some 190,000 clones, about 83% of them seen just once. The rearrangement joins TRBV10-2 to TRBJ2-7, with no clear D. The sequencing input was PBMCs. The clonotype originates from a man in his forties in good health and CMV-seropositive. CDR3 sequence reads: CATALSSYEQYF. The CDR3 coding sequence is TGCGCCACTGCCCTGAGCTCCTACGAGCAGTACTTC.